This T cell receptor beta chain appears in the sequencing data of a study of blood T cell repertoires in COVID-19. Study-level background: Some COVID-19 samples were acute and others convalescent; all came from the United States, Italy and Spain. The analysed material was cDNA or gDNA that came from T cells, B-cell-depleted T cells, or PBMCs.

Original processing notes: Estimates of nucleated cell counts were drawn from the amplification of reference gene primers. Profiling relied on immunoSEQ multiplex PCR, and the TCRdb table lists in-frame clones only, not all of them. The DNA was the basis for D and trimming; V, J and clone size are from that table. The sample shows approximately 210,000 clones, 65% to 90% of them seen only once. Trimming cost V 0 bases and J 2 bases, with 12 bases left between them. This CDR3 has 16 residues. In germline, CDR1 is SGHKS, CDR2 YYEKEE (reference sequence). The TCR comes from a human donor in a cohort sampled during active COVID-19. The chain uses TRBV5-5 and TRBJ1-5; D is unclear. The sequencing input was peripheral blood. The CDR3 loop reads CASSLAFESGNQPQHF. In DNA, the CDR3 is TGTGCCAGCAGCTTGGCCTTCGAATCGGGCAATCAGCCCCAGCATTTT.